These T cell receptor beta chains were read from a single sample in a study of blood T cells in healthy people across ages. TCRdb fed the 5' RACE reads into MiXCR, producing one record per CDR3 protein. Among 1.5 million to 2 million distinct CDR3 sequences listed, roughly 32% were seen once. Input material: blood. Every receptor here comes from a young woman in good health. Both conserved end residues are part of each CDR3. The D gene is left open where the match is weak. Part of the rows lack a size; the others show once, few, many or a class for expanded clones.

-	TRBD2	TRBJ2-3	TRBV5-1	TGCGCCAGCAGCCAACGATGGACTAGCGGGAGCCTACCGGATACGCAGTATTTT	CASSQRWTSGSLPDTQYF
few	-	TRBJ2-6	TRBV7-6	TGTGCCAGCAGCTTTGGGCACACCGCTGGGGCCAACGTCCTGACTTTC	CASSFGHTAGANVLTF
few	-	TRBJ2-1	TRBV12-3/TRBV12-4	TGTGCCAGCAAACCCTATGGGACGGTGTACAATGAGCAGTTCTTC	CASKPYGTVYNEQFF
-	TRBD2	TRBJ2-5	TRBV6-1	TGTGCCAGCAAGGCCGGGACTAGCGTGAAGACCCAGTACTTC	CASKAGTSVKTQYF
many	TRBD2	TRBJ2-7	TRBV20-1	TGCAGTGCCCCGACTAGCGGGAGTTCCTACGAGCAGTACTTC	CSAPTSGSSYEQYF
-	TRBD2	TRBJ2-1	TRBV6-5	TGTGCCAGCAGTTACTCGGCTAGCGGGGGGTGGAATGAGCAGTTCTTC	CASSYSASGGWNEQFF
many	TRBD1	TRBJ2-7	TRBV29-1	TGCAGCGTTCTGTGGGACAGCCGATACGAGCAGTACTTC	CSVLWDSRYEQYF
-	TRBD2	TRBJ2-5	TRBV28	TGTGCCAGCAGTTTGATGATAGCGGGGAAAGAGACCCAGTACTTC	CASSLMIAGKETQYF
-	TRBD2	TRBJ2-1	TRBV6-2/TRBV6-3	TGTGCCAGCAGTTACTTGGCTCGCGGGGGGACCTCCTACGAGCAGTTCTTC	CASSYLARGGTSYEQFF
few	-	TRBJ2-3	TRBV27	TGTGCCAGCAGTTCACCGCACTCGGGGGATACGCAGTATTTT	CASSSPHSGDTQYF
-	TRBD2	TRBJ2-5	TRBV9	TGTGCCAGTAGCGTAGAATTAGCGGGGGTACAAGAGACCCAGTACTTC	CASSVELAGVQETQYF
many	-	TRBJ1-2	TRBV7-2	TGTGCCAGCAGCCTGGTCCAAAGGGATGGCTACACCTTC	CASSLVQRDGYTF
-	-	TRBJ2-7	TRBV2	TGTGCCAGCAACTGGTCCAACGAGCAGTACTTC	CASNWSNEQYF
few	-	TRBJ2-7	TRBV11-2	TGTGCCAGCAGCTTAGAAGCCTCCTTTAGGTTACCAGGGTACTTC	CASSLEASFRLPGYF
-	TRBD1	TRBJ1-1	TRBV28	TGTGCCAGCATCCACCGGGACAGGCTTTTCATGAACACTGAAGCTTTCTTT	CASIHRDRLFMNTEAFF
-	TRBD1	TRBJ2-2	TRBV6-5	TGTGCCAGCAGTTCTTCCGGGACAGGGGCCACCGGGGAGCTGTTTTTT	CASSSSGTGATGELFF
many	TRBD2	TRBJ2-7	TRBV10-2	TGCGCCACCATGGGACTAGCGAGAGGGGAGCAGTACTTC	CATMGLARGEQYF
few	-	TRBJ1-1	TRBV6-5	TGTGCCAGCAGTTACCGGGGGCATGTCACTGAAGCTTTCTTT	CASSYRGHVTEAFF
-	TRBD1	TRBJ2-1	TRBV5-1	TGCGCCAGCAGCTTAGTAGACAGGGAACATGAGCAGTTCTTC	CASSLVDREHEQFF
many	TRBD2	TRBJ2-5	TRBV20-1	TGCAGTGCTAGGACTAGCGGGGAGTACCAAGAGACCCAGTACTTC	CSARTSGEYQETQYF
few	-	TRBJ1-2	TRBV3-1	TGTGCCAGCAGCCAAGACGAGCTCTCTGGCTACACCTTC	CASSQDELSGYTF
-	TRBD2	TRBJ2-5	TRBV2	TGTGCCAGCAGTGAACACGGCAGCGGGGGGGCCGTGGGGGCGACCCAGTACTTC	CASSEHGSGGAVGATQYF
-	-	TRBJ2-7	TRBV12-3/TRBV12-4	TGTGCCAGCTCGTCTTCCATGGGGTTTCGCGAGCAGTACTTC	CASSSSMGFREQYF
many	-	TRBJ2-5	TRBV5-1	TGCGCCAGCAGCTTGGATGATTGGAGCCAAGAGACCCAGTACTTC	CASSLDDWSQETQYF
many	TRBD2	TRBJ2-1	TRBV7-9	TGTGCCAGCAGCTTTATGGTAGCGGGGCGGCATGAGCAGTTCTTC	CASSFMVAGRHEQFF
few	-	TRBJ2-1	TRBV9	TGTGCCAGCAGCTCTAAGGGGGGAGTGAACAATGAGCAGTTCTTC	CASSSKGGVNNEQFF
-	-	TRBJ2-4	TRBV20-1	TGCAGTGCTAGCCCTACCGACATTCAGTACTTC	CSASPTDIQYF
few	TRBD1	TRBJ1-2	TRBV5-5	TGTGCCAGCAGCCTAGACAGGGGGAACTATGGCCACACCTTC	CASSLDRGNYGHTF
-	TRBD1	TRBJ2-7	TRBV20-1	TGCAGTGCTAGGCCCACAGGGGTTCCACGCTACGAGCAGTACTTC	CSARPTGVPRYEQYF
few	-	TRBJ1-6	TRBV20-1	TGCAGTGCTAGAGATGTCGCGGAGAGCTCCTATAATTCACCCCTCCACTTT	CSARDVAESSYNSPLHF
few	-	TRBJ2-7	TRBV7-6	TGTGCCAGCAGCTCCGGGGCGATGACCTACGAGCAGTACTTC	CASSSGAMTYEQYF
-	TRBD2	TRBJ2-5	TRBV5-1	TGCGCCAGCTACGGACTAGCGGGGGGAGAGACCCAGTACTTC	CASYGLAGGETQYF
-	TRBD1	TRBJ1-6	TRBV4-1	TGCGCCAGCAGCCAAGGGAAAGGCCGGGACAGGGCTAATTCACCCCTCCACTTT	CASSQGKGRDRANSPLHF
-	-	TRBJ1-1	TRBV6-2/TRBV6-3	TGTGCCAGCAGCTCTCCGGGACAACACACTGAAGCTTTCTTT	CASSSPGQHTEAFF
once	-	TRBJ1-2	TRBV28	TGTGCCAGCAGTATCTGGGGGAATTATGGCTACACCTTC	CASSIWGNYGYTF
few	TRBD2	TRBJ2-7	TRBV14	TGTGCCAGCAGCCTGCTTCGGGGGGGTAGCGGGGCCCCCTACTACGAGCAGTACTTC	CASSLLRGGSGAPYYEQYF
few	-	TRBJ2-1	TRBV3-1	TGTGCCAGCAGCCAAGACGTGCTAGTCCCTAAGAATGGGCAGTTCTTC	CASSQDVLVPKNGQFF
few	-	TRBJ2-2	TRBV4-1	TGCGCCAGCAGCCGACTACCGTTCGCGAACACCGGGGAGCTGTTTTTT	CASSRLPFANTGELFF
many	-	TRBJ2-1	TRBV12-3/TRBV12-4	TGTGCCAGCAGTAGAGGAGGCAATGAGCAGTTCTTC	CASSRGGNEQFF
-	-	TRBJ2-3	TRBV6-6	TGTGCCAGCAGCTCAACGATAGTGGGAGATACGCAGTATTTT	CASSSTIVGDTQYF
-	-	TRBJ2-2	TRBV12-3/TRBV12-4	TGTGCCAGCAGTCTTAGGGCGTCAAGGCACACCGGGGAGCTGTTTTTT	CASSLRASRHTGELFF
few	-	TRBJ1-2	TRBV20-1	TGCAGTGCACTAGGACAGCCCATGTACTATGGCTACACCTTC	CSALGQPMYYGYTF
many	TRBD2	TRBJ2-5	TRBV7-9	TGTGCCAGCTCCACCGGGACTAGCGGGGGGACCCAGTACTTC	CASSTGTSGGTQYF